Presented here are 9 T cell receptor beta chains from one specimen sequenced in a study of blood T cell repertoires in COVID-19 (dated by TCRdb to the early 2020s). Receptor libraries were prepared by the immunoSEQ multiplex PCR assay. TCRdb stores this immuneACCESS table with in-frame sequences only. Part of the clones is absent; in the studies checked, under half of the shortfall reflects unresolved V genes, and no reason is known for the rest. Here the sample has roughly 700,000 clones; over 80% occur a single time. The ten largest clones take up under 0.3% of the sample. Sequenced sample: peripheral blood. The receptors here all came from a woman aged 18 to 35 with acute or convalescent COVID-19.

V usage is TRBV6-5 and J usage is TRBJ2-1; tentative D call: TRBD2 (7 bases). CDR3 length: 12 amino acids. Trimming stripped 6 bases from V and 8 bases from J, with 11 bases between. Germline-derived CDR1 and CDR2 are MNHEY and SVGAGI. CDR3 loop: CASRRGRDEQFF. In nucleotides, the CDR3 is TGTGCCAGCAGGCGGGGGCGCGATGAGCAGTTCTTC.

The chain is built from TRBV19 and TRBJ1-4; 9 nucleotides align to TRBD1. In germline, CDR1 is LNHDA, CDR2 SQIVND (reference sequence). The CDR3 runs to 14 residues. With V trimmed by 6 bases and J by 8 bases, 7 bases remained unmatched. The CDR3 loop reads CASSRQGDREKLFF. CDR3 sequence (DNA): TGTGCCAGTAGCCGACAGGGGGACCGGGAAAAACTGTTTTTT.

Only a few counts were recorded for this clone. V usage is TRBV4-2 and J usage is TRBJ2-7; 8 bases match TRBD2. Germline lookup yields CDR1 LGHNA and CDR2 YNFKEQ. CDR3 length equals 16 residues. J was trimmed by 5 bases and V by 1 base; bases with no gene match: 10. CDR3 residues: CASSQVASGGPNEQYF. The DNA for the CDR3 is TGTGCCAGCAGCCAAGTCGCGTCGGGGGGGCCGAACGAGCAGTACTTC.

The chain joins TRBV11-2 to TRBJ1-2; 8 bases fit TRBD1. Germline V gene data show CDR1 as SGHAT and CDR2 as FQNNGV. CDR3 size: 14 residues. The trim removed 5 bases at V and 7 bases at J, leaving 9 bases unmatched. CDR3 protein: CASSKKQGVGGYTF. The CDR3, as DNA: TGTGCCAGCAGCAAAAAACAGGGGGTCGGTGGCTACACCTTC.

This chain joins TRBV12-3 or TRBV12-4 and TRBJ1-2; D is perhaps TRBD1 (6 bases). This CDR3 comprises 12 residues. Trimming stripped 4 bases from V and 14 bases from J, with 17 bases between. The CDR3 nucleotides are TGTGCCAGCAGTTCCTACCCGGGACAAGTAACCTTC. Translation gives CASSSYPGQVTF.

V is TRBV9 and J is TRBJ2-3, with a tentative D call TRBD2 (5 bases). CDR1 is SGDLS, CDR2 YYNGEE, per germline. CDR3 length: 14 amino acids. The V gene lost 3 bases and the J gene lost 1 base, with 9 bases spanning the gap. The CDR3 protein is CASSAVGGTDTQYF. The CDR3 DNA sequence: TGTGCCAGCAGCGCCGTCGGGGGCACAGATACGCAGTATTTT. Variable domain in full (rest from reference TRBV9 and TRBJ2-3): DSGVTQTPKHLITATGQRVTLRCSPRSGDLSVYWYQQSLDQGLQFLIQYYNGEERAKGNILERFSAQQFPDLHSELNLSSLELGDSALYFCASSAVGGTDTQYFGPGTRLTVL.

DNA of the CDR3: TGCGCCAGCAGCCAAGTTTCAGGGGGCTCCTACAATGAGCAGTTCTTC. Its protein product is CASSQVSGGSYNEQFF. The rearrangement uses TRBV4-3 and TRBJ2-1; 7 bases are a match to TRBD1. The V and J ends lost 1 base and 0 bases, in that order; junction bases with no gene match: 3. Germline V gene lookup returns CDR1 LGHNA and CDR2 YSLEER. The CDR3 covers 16 residues.

The rearrangement links TRBV7-9 to TRBJ2-2; tentative D call: TRBD1 (6 bases). This CDR3 spans 15 amino acids. With 5 bases removed from V and 4 bases from J, the gap between germline ends came to 14 bases. Germline lookup yields CDR1 SEHNR and CDR2 FQNEAQ (reference sequence). The CDR3 bases are TGTGCCAGCAGCGAGGACAGTTATCCCACCGGGGAGCTGTTTTTT. It specifies CASSEDSYPTGELFF.

This clone showed up just once. The rearrangement uses TRBV30 and TRBJ2-2; 7 bases match TRBD1. Germline lookup yields CDR1 GTSNPN and CDR2 SVGIG (reference sequence). J was trimmed by 6 bases and V by 6 bases; bases with no gene match: 10. This CDR3 contains 14 residues. CDR3 nucleotides: TGTGCCTGCTCCCGCTATCAGGGGGCCGGGGAGCTGTTTTTT. Translation gives CACSRYQGAGELFF. The full variable domain, with the rest looked up from reference TRBV30 and TRBJ2-2, is SQTIHQWPATLVQPVGSPLSLECTVEGTSNPNLYWYRQAAGRGLQLLFYSVGIGQISSEVPQNLSASRPQDRQFILSSKKLLLSDSGFYLCACSRYQGAGELFFGEGSRLTVL.